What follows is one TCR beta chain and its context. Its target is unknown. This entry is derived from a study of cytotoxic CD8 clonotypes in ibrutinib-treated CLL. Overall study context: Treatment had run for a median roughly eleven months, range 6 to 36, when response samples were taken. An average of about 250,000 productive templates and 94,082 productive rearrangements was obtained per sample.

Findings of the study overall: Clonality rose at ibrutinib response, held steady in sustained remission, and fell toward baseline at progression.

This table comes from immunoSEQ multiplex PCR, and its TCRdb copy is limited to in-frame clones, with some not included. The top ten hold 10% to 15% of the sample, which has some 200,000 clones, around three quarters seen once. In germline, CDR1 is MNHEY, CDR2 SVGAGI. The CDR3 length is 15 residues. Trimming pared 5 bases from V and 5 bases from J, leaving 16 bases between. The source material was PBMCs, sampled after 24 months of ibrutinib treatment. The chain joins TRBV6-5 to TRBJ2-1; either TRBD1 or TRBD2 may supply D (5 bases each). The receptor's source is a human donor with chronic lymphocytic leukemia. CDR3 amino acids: CASSRVPGRNNEQFF. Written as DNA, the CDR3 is TGTGCCAGCAGTCGTGTACCGGGACGAAACAATGAGCAGTTCTTC.